The next 22 T cell receptor beta chains were all read from a single sample in a study of T cells in Graves' hyperthyroidism and ophthalmopathy. Amplification of TCR beta CDR3 regions was performed using RNA transcripts as template. An initial round of RT-PCR targeting the TCR CDR3 relied on the HTBI primer set. TCRdb called the multiplex PCR reads again in MiXCR, with one record for every CDR3 protein. The sample carries about 360,000 distinct CDR3 sequences, roughly 12% recorded once. The sequencing sample was made of blood. These receptors originate from a young man with Graves' hyperthyroidism that later progressed to Graves' ophthalmopathy.

There are many counts of this clonotype. CDR3 in amino acids: CSARDEGRAPEAFF. In nucleotides, the CDR3 is TGCAGTGCTAGAGATGAGGGCAGGGCCCCTGAAGCTTTCTTT. The V and J genes are TRBV20-1 and TRBJ1-1; possible D gene TRBD1, 5 bases. V was trimmed by 0 bases and J by 6 bases, leaving 14 bases between them. Germline V gene lookup returns CDR1 DFQATT and CDR2 SNEGSKA (reference sequence). This CDR3 region has 14 residues.

This clonotype was counted only a few times. The chain recombines TRBV6-1 with TRBJ1-2, with D possibly matching TRBD1 (5 bases). Germline values: CDR1 MNHNS, CDR2 SASEGT. The CDR3 runs to 14 residues. V lost 4 bases to trimming and J lost 4 bases, with 13 bases between them. The CDR3 sequence: CASSASDTFYGYTF. The CDR3 DNA follows: TGTGCCAGCAGTGCCTCGGACACCTTCTATGGCTACACCTTC.

This clonotype occurred many times. The rearrangement uses TRBV7-9 and TRBJ2-7; TRBD1 matches at 9 bases. CDR3 size: 15 residues. J lost 4 bases, V lost 5 bases, and 9 bases had no gene match. Germline values: CDR1 SEHNR, CDR2 FQNEAQ (reference sequence). The CDR3 loop is CASSRPGQGIYEQYF. In DNA, the CDR3 is TGTGCCAGCAGCAGACCAGGACAGGGGATTTACGAGCAGTACTTC.

This clonotype was seen at least ten times. The chain uses TRBV5-1 and TRBJ1-2; 9 bases agree with TRBD1. This CDR3 is 17 amino acids long. Germline V gene lookup returns CDR1 SGHRS and CDR2 YFSETQ. V dropped 4 bases and J dropped 6; count of bases not matched to a gene: 16. CDR3 amino acids: CASSQTGTGMSAHGYTF. For the CDR3, the DNA is TGCGCCAGCAGCCAAACCGGGACAGGGATGTCAGCGCATGGCTACACCTTC. The full variable domain, rest sourced from reference TRBV5-1 and TRBJ1-2, is KAGVTQTPRYLIKTRGQQVTLSCSPISGHRSVSWYQQTPGQGLQFLFEYFSETQRNKGNFPGRFSGRQFSNSRSEMNVSTLELGDSALYLCASSQTGTGMSAHGYTFGSGTRLTVV.

This rearrangement joins TRBV7-3 to TRBJ2-3; tentatively, D is TRBD2 (6 bases). Trimming removed 4 bases from V and 2 bases from J, with 19 bases in between. Germline V gene data show CDR1 as SGHTA and CDR2 as FQGTGA. The CDR3 contains 17 residues. The DNA for the CDR3 is TGTGCCAGCAGCTCTCACACAGTTAGCGGAGACACAGATACGCAGTATTTT. This codes for CASSSHTVSGDTDTQYF. Looking up the rest from reference TRBV7-3 and TRBJ2-3 gives the full variable domain: GAGVSQTPSNKVTEKGKYVELRCDPISGHTALYWYRQSLGQGPEFLIYFQGTGAADDSGLPNDRFFAVRPEGSVSTLKIQRTERGDSAVYLCASSSHTVSGDTDTQYFGPGTRLTVL.

The table lists this clonotype with many counts. The J gene is TRBJ2-5, the V gene TRBV28; D may be TRBD1 or TRBD2 (5 bases each). This CDR3 has 14 residues. The germline V gene has CDR1 MDHEN and CDR2 SYDVKM. Between the trimmed V and J ends, which lost 2 bases and 10 bases, there was a span of 17 bases. The CDR3 is CASSLGGPVRDQYF. The CDR3 nucleotides are TGTGCCAGCAGTTTAGGGGGTCCGGTTAGGGACCAGTACTTC.

This clonotype was seen many times. The rearrangement links TRBV5-1 to TRBJ2-2, with a tentative D call TRBD1 (6 bases). Germline V gives CDR1 SGHRS, CDR2 YFSETQ. The germline V and J ends were trimmed by 4 bases and 0 bases, with 10 bases remaining between them. The CDR3 covers 15 residues. CDR3 coding DNA: TGCGCCAGCAGCCAGGACAGCGCGAACACCGGGGAGCTGTTTTTT. As protein: CASSQDSANTGELFF.

Remarks on this clonotype: At one end, the junction sequence differs from germline, possibly due to a read error. The chain uses TRBV30 and TRBJ1-5; 9 bases are a match to TRBD1. Germline assignment: CDR1 GTSNPN and CDR2 SVGIG (reference sequence). The CDR3 contains 14 residues. The CDR3: CAWSPGTGLSPRHF. CDR3 coding DNA: TGTGCCTGGAGTCCCGGGACAGGGTTGTCGCCCCGGCATTTT.

This clonotype was seen at least ten times. This chain uses TRBV29-1 with TRBJ2-1, with 12 nucleotides matching TRBD2. Looked up from germline, CDR1 is SQVTM and CDR2 is ANQGSEA. The CDR3 is 16 residues long. J was trimmed by 2 bases and V by 1 base; bases with no gene match: 3. This CDR3 reads CSVEGASGGAYNEQFF. In DNA, the CDR3 is TGCAGCGTTGAAGGGGCTAGCGGGGGGGCCTACAATGAGCAGTTCTTC.

Remarks on this clonotype: A much larger clone is a single base away; this may be a read error. The chain links TRBV5-1 to TRBJ1-1; TRBD1 is a possible D gene (6 bases). V dropped 4 bases and J dropped 4 bases, with 11 bases sitting between them. The CDR3 has 13 amino acids. CDR1 is SGHRS, CDR2 YFSETQ, per germline. The CDR3 loop is CASSAQGFTEAFF. CDR3 DNA sequence: TGCGCCAGCAGCGCACAGGGTTTCACTGAAGCTTTCTTT.

In this sample, this clonotype turned up many times. The chain links TRBV28 to TRBJ2-5; no firm D call. Germline CDR1 is MDHEN and CDR2 is SYDVKM. The CDR3 is 14 amino acids. The V end was cut by 3 bases, the J end by 5 bases, with 13 bases between. Here the CDR3 DNA reads TGTGCCAGCAGTTTTGGTCAGAGGCTGGAGACCCAGTACTTC. It encodes CASSFGQRLETQYF. Combining the CDR3 with reference TRBV28 and TRBJ2-5 gives the whole variable domain DVKVTQSSRYLVKRTGEKVFLECVQDMDHENMFWYRQDPGLGLRLIYFSYDVKMKEKGDIPEGYSVSREKKERFSLILESASTNQTSMYLCASSFGQRLETQYFGPGTRLLVL.

In its sample, this clonotype was seen many times. V usage is TRBV6-1 and J usage is TRBJ1-5; no clear D gene. The CDR3 contains 13 residues. Trimming stripped 3 bases from V and 5 bases from J, with 8 bases between. The V gene's germline CDR1 is MNHNS and CDR2 SASEGT. CDR3 coding DNA: TGTGCCAGCAGTGAGATGGTGGATCAGCCCCAGCATTTT. Residues: CASSEMVDQPQHF.

This clonotype was seen repeatedly, ten times or more. The CDR3 protein is CATGTDSYGYTF. DNA of the CDR3: TGTGCCACGGGGACAGACTCCTATGGCTACACCTTC. This chain connects TRBV28 to TRBJ1-2, with TRBD1 matching over 7 bases. The CDR3 consists of 12 residues. Germline values: CDR1 MDHEN, CDR2 SYDVKM. V trimming: 10 bases; J trimming: 4 bases; junction bases outside the gene matches: 6.

The chain links TRBV20-1 to TRBJ2-5; 10 bases fit TRBD2. Germline V lookup: CDR1 DFQATT, CDR2 SNEGSKA (reference sequence). V shed 3 bases and J 7 bases; nucleotides not matched to a gene: 8. The CDR3 is 14 amino acids. In DNA, the CDR3 is TGCAGTGCTAGCCCTAGCGGGGGATTAGCGACCCAGTACTTC. Encoded protein: CSASPSGGLATQYF.

This clonotype was counted ten times or more. The V and J genes are TRBV18 and TRBJ2-5; D unclear. Germline V gives CDR1 KGHSH, CDR2 LQKENI. The V end was cut by 3 bases, the J end by 4 bases, with 3 bases between. This CDR3 is built from 11 residues. CDR3: CASSPGETQYF. The DNA of the CDR3 is TGTGCCAGCTCACCTGGAGAGACCCAGTACTTC.

In its sample, this clonotype was seen many times. This chain links TRBV7-9 with TRBJ1-1; D not resolved. Germline V lookup: CDR1 SEHNR, CDR2 FQNEAQ (reference sequence). This CDR3 has 14 amino acids. The V and J ends lost 2 bases and 1 base respectively, with 8 bases between them. CDR3 sequence: CASSLSGKNTEAFF. DNA for the CDR3: TGTGCCAGCAGCTTATCGGGAAAGAACACTGAAGCTTTCTTT.

V is TRBV6-1 and J is TRBJ2-7; D possibly corresponds to TRBD2 (7 bases). Deletions cut 5 bases from V and 2 bases from J, with 16 bases between. CDR1 and CDR2 from the germline V gene are MNHNS and SASEGT. The CDR3 is 15 residues long. CDR3 nucleotides: TGTGCCAGCAGTTCACCTGCGGGGGCCCCCTACGAGCAGTACTTC. Translating it yields CASSSPAGAPYEQYF.

This clonotype was seen more than once but under ten times. The chain carries TRBV28 and TRBJ1-5, with D possibly being TRBD1 (5 bases). Trimming pared 8 bases from V and 7 bases from J, leaving 15 bases between. CDR1 is MDHEN, CDR2 SYDVKM, per germline. The CDR3 runs to 13 residues. This chain's CDR3 is CASRWGFGQPQHF. The CDR3 DNA reads as TGTGCCAGCCGCTGGGGGTTTGGGCAGCCCCAGCATTTT.

This clonotype was counted many times. The chain links TRBV11-3 to TRBJ2-1; 8 nucleotides line up with TRBD2. J gave up 0 bases and V 3 bases, and 4 bases lay outside the gene matches. Looked up from germline, CDR1 is SGHNT and CDR2 is YENEEA. CDR3 length equals 16 residues. CDR3 nucleotides: TGTGCCAGCAGCTTGCGGGGGGCGAGCTCCTACAATGAGCAGTTCTTC. Its translation: CASSLRGASSYNEQFF.

The chain couples TRBV14 to TRBJ1-2, with TRBD1 matching 7 bases. This CDR3 has 13 residues. V dropped 3 bases and J dropped 4; count of bases not matched to a gene: 2. Per germline, CDR1 SGHDN and CDR2 FVKESK. The CDR3 nucleotides are TGTGCCAGCAGCCAGGACAGGATCTATGGCTACACCTTC. Protein product: CASSQDRIYGYTF.

The sample holds many counts of this clonotype. The CDR3 here is CASSPLAGTGRSDTQYF. The CDR3 coding sequence is TGTGCCAGCAGCCCGCTAGCCGGGACAGGGAGGTCAGATACGCAGTATTTT. The V call is TRBV7-8, the J call TRBJ2-3; 9 bases align to TRBD1. Germline trimming cut 5 bases from V and 4 bases from J; bases unmatched to any gene: 13. The V gene's germline CDR1 is SGHVS and CDR2 FQNEAQ. CDR3 length: 17 amino acids. Full variable domain (remainder filled in from reference TRBV7-8 and TRBJ2-3): GAGVSQSPRYKVAKRGQDVALRCDPISGHVSLFWYQQALGQGPEFLTYFQNEAQLDKSGLPSDRFFAERPEGSVSTLKIQRTQQEDSAVYLCASSPLAGTGRSDTQYFGPGTRLTVL.

Comment on this clonotype: This sequence may be a read error, since a much larger clone differs from it by one base. The rearrangement joins TRBV3-1 to TRBJ2-5; D is ambiguous. V was cut by 2 bases and J by 6 bases, with 7 bases left in between. The CDR3 covers 12 residues. CDR1 is LGHDT and CDR2 is YNNKEL in the germline V gene (reference sequence). For the CDR3, the DNA is TGTGCCAGCAGCCAATCGGGCAAGACCCAGTACTTC. Its translation is CASSQSGKTQYF.